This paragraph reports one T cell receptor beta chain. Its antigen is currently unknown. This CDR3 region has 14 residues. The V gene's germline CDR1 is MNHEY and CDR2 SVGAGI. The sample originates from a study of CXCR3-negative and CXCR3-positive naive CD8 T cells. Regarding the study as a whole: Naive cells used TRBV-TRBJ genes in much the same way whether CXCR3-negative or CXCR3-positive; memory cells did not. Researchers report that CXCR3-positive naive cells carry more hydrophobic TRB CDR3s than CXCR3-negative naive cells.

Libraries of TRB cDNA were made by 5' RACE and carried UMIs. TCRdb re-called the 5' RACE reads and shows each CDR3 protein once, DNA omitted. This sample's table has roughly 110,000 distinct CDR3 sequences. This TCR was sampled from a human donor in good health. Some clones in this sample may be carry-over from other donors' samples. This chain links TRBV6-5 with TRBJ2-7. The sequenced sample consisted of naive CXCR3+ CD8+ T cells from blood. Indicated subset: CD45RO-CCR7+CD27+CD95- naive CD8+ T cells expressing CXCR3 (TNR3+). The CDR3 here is CASSYSHTPSEQYF.